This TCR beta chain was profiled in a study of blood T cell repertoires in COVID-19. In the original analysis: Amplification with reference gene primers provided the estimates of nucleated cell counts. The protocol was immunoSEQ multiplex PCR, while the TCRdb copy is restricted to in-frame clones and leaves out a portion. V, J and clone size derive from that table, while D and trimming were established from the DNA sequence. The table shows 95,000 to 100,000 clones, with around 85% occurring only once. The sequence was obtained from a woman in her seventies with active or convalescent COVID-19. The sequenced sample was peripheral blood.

The CDR3: CASSSGFGSLSYNEQFF. CDR3 nucleotides: TGTGCCAGCAGTTCAGGGTTTGGTTCCCTCTCCTACAATGAGCAGTTCTTC. V usage is TRBV27 and J usage is TRBJ2-1, with D perhaps matching TRBD1 (5 bases). Germline V gene data show CDR1 as MNHEY and CDR2 as SMNVEV (reference sequence). The V end lost 4 bases, the J end lost 0 bases, and 16 bases lay between the germline ends. The CDR3 is 17 amino acids.